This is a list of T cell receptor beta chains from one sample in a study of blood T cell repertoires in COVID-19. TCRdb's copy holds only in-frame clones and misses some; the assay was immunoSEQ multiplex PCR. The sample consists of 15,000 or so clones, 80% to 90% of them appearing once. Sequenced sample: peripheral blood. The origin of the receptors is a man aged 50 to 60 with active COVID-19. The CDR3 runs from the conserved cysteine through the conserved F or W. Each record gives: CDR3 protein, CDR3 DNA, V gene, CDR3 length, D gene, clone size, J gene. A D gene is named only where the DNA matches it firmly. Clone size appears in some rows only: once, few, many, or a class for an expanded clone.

CDR3 protein: CASSYSEGPLHF
CDR3 DNA: TGTGCCAGCAGTTACTCGGAGGGACCCCTCCACTTT
V gene: TRBV6-5
CDR3 length: 12
D gene: -
clone size: -
J gene: TRBJ1-6

CDR3 protein: CASSSGERTEAFF
CDR3 DNA: TGTGCCAGCAGCTCAGGGGAAAGGACTGAAGCTTTCTTT
V gene: TRBV2
CDR3 length: 13
D gene: -
clone size: -
J gene: TRBJ1-1

CDR3 protein: CASSSRQGGEAFF
CDR3 DNA: TGTGCCAGCAGCAGTCGACAGGGGGGTGAAGCTTTCTTT
V gene: TRBV14
CDR3 length: 13
D gene: TRBD1
clone size: -
J gene: TRBJ1-1

CDR3 protein: CASSAGGARAEKLFF
CDR3 DNA: TGCGCCAGCAGCGCTGGGGGGGCGCGAGCTGAAAAACTGTTTTTT
V gene: TRBV5-1
CDR3 length: 15
D gene: -
clone size: -
J gene: TRBJ1-4

CDR3 protein: CASSLGGPYEQYF
CDR3 DNA: TGTGCCAGCAGTTTAGGCGGGCCCTACGAGCAGTACTTC
V gene: TRBV28
CDR3 length: 13
D gene: -
clone size: -
J gene: TRBJ2-7

CDR3 protein: CSVEGSSYEQYF
CDR3 DNA: TGCAGCGTTGAAGGGAGCTCCTACGAGCAGTACTTC
V gene: TRBV29-1
CDR3 length: 12
D gene: -
clone size: -
J gene: TRBJ2-7

CDR3 protein: CASRSTSGSYNEQFF
CDR3 DNA: TGTGCCAGCAGGTCGACTAGCGGGAGCTACAATGAGCAGTTCTTC
V gene: TRBV14
CDR3 length: 15
D gene: TRBD2
clone size: -
J gene: TRBJ2-1

CDR3 protein: CASSLPGQVIYEQYF
CDR3 DNA: TGTGCCAGCAGCTTACCGGGACAGGTAATCTACGAGCAGTACTTC
V gene: TRBV5-4
CDR3 length: 15
D gene: TRBD1
clone size: few
J gene: TRBJ2-7

CDR3 protein: CASSRGGKGLVGGYTF
CDR3 DNA: TGTGCCAGCAGCCGGGGAGGGAAAGGTTTGGTAGGGGGCTACACCTTC
V gene: TRBV7-2
CDR3 length: 16
D gene: -
clone size: -
J gene: TRBJ1-2

CDR3 protein: CASSEPGQGTDTQYF
CDR3 DNA: TGTGCCAGCAGTGAGCCGGGACAGGGGACAGATACGCAGTATTTT
V gene: TRBV6-1
CDR3 length: 15
D gene: TRBD1
clone size: -
J gene: TRBJ2-3

CDR3 protein: CASSLVSSGTGHTIYF
CDR3 DNA: TGTGCCAGCAGTTTAGTCTCTTCCGGGACAGGGCACACCATATATTTT
V gene: TRBV28
CDR3 length: 16
D gene: TRBD1
clone size: -
J gene: TRBJ1-3

CDR3 protein: CASSVAFRDSGRTYNEQFF
CDR3 DNA: TGTGCCAGCAGCGTAGCTTTTCGGGATAGCGGGAGGACCTACAATGAGCAGTTCTTC
V gene: TRBV9
CDR3 length: 19
D gene: TRBD2
clone size: -
J gene: TRBJ2-1

CDR3 protein: CAISAVTSGSYEQYF
CDR3 DNA: TGTGCCATCAGTGCCGTCACTTCAGGCTCCTACGAGCAGTACTTC
V gene: TRBV10-3
CDR3 length: 15
D gene: -
clone size: -
J gene: TRBJ2-7